The present T cell receptor beta chain was sequenced within a study of T cell responses to AZD1222 COVID-19 vaccine. The ends were cut back, 1 base at V and 0 bases at J, with 15 bases in the middle. CDR1 is LGHDT, CDR2 YNNKEL, per germline (reference sequence). This CDR3 has 18 amino acids. In regard to this clone: Antigen unknown.

Findings and caveats of the study: Only a handful of AZD1222 recipients, five to seven in all, had baseline seropositivity.

The assay was immunoSEQ multiplex PCR, and TCRdb's table has in-frame clones only and misses some. The repertoire has nearly 200,000 clones, 93% of them found once; the top ten carry 0.9% to 1.1%. The sequence was obtained from an adult who received the AZD1222 COVID-19 vaccine. The sequencing here drew on peripheral blood, taken 28 days after the second AZD1222 dose. V gene TRBV3-1 (or the pseudogene TRBV3-2) combines with J gene TRBJ2-2; weak D call: TRBD1 (5 bases). The CDR3 DNA reads TGTGCCAGCAGCCAAGTGACTCCGACAGCTTCGAACACCGGGGAGCTGTTTTTT. Amino acid sequence: CASSQVTPTASNTGELFF.